These T cell receptor beta chains were read from a single sample in a study of T cells after yellow fever vaccination. TCRdb re-analysed the 5' RACE reads in MiXCR, keeping a single row per CDR3 protein. The sample yields hundreds of thousands of distinct CDR3 sequences, about 14% seen once. The sequenced sample was PBMCs, obtained on the day of the yellow fever booster vaccination. The source of these receptors is a man aged 25 to 40 who received the YFV17D yellow fever vaccine. CDR3s include the opening cysteine and the closing phenylalanine or tryptophan. The D gene is left open where the match is weak. The size of a clone is reported for some rows only, either as once, few or many, or as a class for expanded clones.

D,length,size,J,V,DNA,CDR3
TRBD2,17,.,TRBJ2-5,TRBV9,TGTGCCAGCAGCGCTCCCGGGGGACTAGCGGGAGAAGAGACCCAGTACTTC,CASSAPGGLAGEETQYF
.,16,.,TRBJ2-6,TRBV15,TGTGCCACCAGCAGAACTTCGGGCGCTGGGGCCAACGTCCTGACTTTC,CATSRTSGAGANVLTF
TRBD2,17,few,TRBJ2-2,TRBV7-6,TGTGCCAGCAGCTTAGACGTCGCGGGAGGGCGTACCGGGGAGCTGTTTTTT,CASSLDVAGGRTGELFF
.,14,few,TRBJ1-3,TRBV7-9,TGTGCCAGCAGCTTAGGGTGGCAGACAAACACCATATATTTT,CASSLGWQTNTIYF
TRBD1,13,few,TRBJ1-1,TRBV10-1,TGCGCCACCTCAAGGACAGGGGGTACTGAAGCTTTCTTT,CATSRTGGTEAFF
TRBD1,14,few,TRBJ2-7,TRBV5-1,TGCGCCAGCAGCTTCAACAGGGGTTCCTACGAGCAGTACTTC,CASSFNRGSYEQYF
TRBD2,15,.,TRBJ2-5,TRBV3-1,TGTGCCAGCAGCCCAAGCGGGAGCCAACAAGAGACCCAGTACTTC,CASSPSGSQQETQYF
.,14,few,TRBJ2-7,TRBV5-4,TGTGCCAGCAGCTTCATTAGCGCGACCTACGAGCAGTACTTC,CASSFISATYEQYF
TRBD1,13,few,TRBJ2-2,TRBV4-3,TGCGCCAGCAGAGGACAGGGCACCGGGGAGCTGTTTTTT,CASRGQGTGELFF
TRBD1,16,.,TRBJ2-2,TRBV12-3/TRBV12-4,TGTGCCAGCAGCCCTCTCGGACAGGGGGCAATCGGGGAGCTGTTTTTT,CASSPLGQGAIGELFF
.,15,few,TRBJ2-7,TRBV5-1,TGCGCCAGCAGCTTGGGCGGCTTCAGCTCCTACGAGCAGTACTTC,CASSLGGFSSYEQYF
TRBD2,13,few,TRBJ2-3,TRBV12-3/TRBV12-4,TGTGCCAGCAGGTCGACTAGCGAAGATACGCAGTATTTT,CASRSTSEDTQYF
.,15,.,TRBJ2-5,TRBV5-1,TGCGCCAGCAGCTTGGCCGCGGGGTCCGGCGAGACCCAGTACTTC,CASSLAAGSGETQYF
.,12,many,TRBJ2-7,TRBV7-9,TGTGCCAGCAGCTCCCTATCCTACGAGCAGTACTTC,CASSSLSYEQYF
TRBD2,15,many,TRBJ2-7,TRBV12-3/TRBV12-4,TGTGCCAGCAGCCGACCGGGACTAGCGAGGTACGAGCAGTACTTC,CASSRPGLARYEQYF
.,14,.,TRBJ2-5,TRBV20-1,TGCAGTGCTCCCCGTGGGGGCGCGAGGGAGACCCAGTACTTC,CSAPRGGARETQYF
TRBD2,15,.,TRBJ2-2,TRBV19,TGTGCCAGTAGTATTAGTGGCGGGAGCACCGGGGAGCTGTTTTTT,CASSISGGSTGELFF
TRBD1,15,.,TRBJ2-2,TRBV7-9,TGTGCCAGCAGCGCCAGGGACAGCAACACCGGGGAGCTGTTTTTT,CASSARDSNTGELFF
.,16,.,TRBJ2-1,TRBV6-2/TRBV6-3,TGTGCCAGCAGTTACCTCCCGCCACCTCCCCCTAATGAGCAGTTCTTC,CASSYLPPPPPNEQFF
.,13,few,TRBJ2-2,TRBV15,TGTGCCACCAGCAGAGATGTCAGGGGGGAGCTGTTTTTT,CATSRDVRGELFF
.,13,.,TRBJ2-7,TRBV25-1,TGTGCCAGCAGTGATGACCCCCCTTTATGGCTGTACTTC,CASSDDPPLWLYF
.,11,.,TRBJ2-7,TRBV6-2/TRBV6-3,TGTGCCAGCGGACAGCCCCGCGAGCAGTACTTC,CASGQPREQYF
TRBD1,13,.,TRBJ1-4,TRBV7-9,TGTGCCAGCAGCCGGGACAGTTTGATGGAACTGTTTTTT,CASSRDSLMELFF
.,15,.,TRBJ2-7,TRBV5-1,TGCGCCAGCAGCCCGGTTGGGAGGATGCACTACGAGCAGTACTTC,CASSPVGRMHYEQYF
.,14,.,TRBJ2-2,TRBV25-1,TGTGCCAGCGGAGGACAGCAGAACACCGGGGAGCTGTTTTTT,CASGGQQNTGELFF
TRBD1,16,few,TRBJ1-2,TRBV4-3,TGCGCCAGCAGCCTGACGACAGGGACCATCATTAATGGCTACACCTTC,CASSLTTGTIINGYTF
.,15,.,TRBJ2-3,TRBV9,TGTGCCAGCAGCGTAGAGGGGGGCCTCACAGATACGCAGTATTTT,CASSVEGGLTDTQYF
.,12,few,TRBJ1-4,TRBV5-4,TGTGCCAGCAGCTTCGGAACAGGGAGGGTGTTTTTT,CASSFGTGRVFF
.,12,many,TRBJ2-5,TRBV28,TGTGCCAGCAGTACGTACCAAGAGACCCAGTACTTC,CASSTYQETQYF